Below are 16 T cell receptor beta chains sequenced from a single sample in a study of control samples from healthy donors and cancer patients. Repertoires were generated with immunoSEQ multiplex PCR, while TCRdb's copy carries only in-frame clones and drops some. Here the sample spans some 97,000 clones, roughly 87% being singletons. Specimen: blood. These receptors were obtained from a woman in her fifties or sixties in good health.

This CDR3 reads CASSQERALGYGYTF. CDR3 bases: TGCGCCAGCAGCCAAGAGAGAGCTTTGGGCTATGGCTACACCTTC. The V call is TRBV4-1, the J call TRBJ1-2; no clear D gene. The CDR3 runs to 15 residues. Per germline, CDR1 MGHRA and CDR2 YSYEKL. V gave up 0 bases and J gave up 4 bases, with 12 bases separating them.

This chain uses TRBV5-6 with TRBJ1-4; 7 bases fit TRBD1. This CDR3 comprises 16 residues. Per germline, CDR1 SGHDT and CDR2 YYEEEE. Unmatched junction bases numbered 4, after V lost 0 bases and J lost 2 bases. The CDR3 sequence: CASSLGRGRTNEKLFF. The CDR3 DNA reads TGTGCCAGCAGCTTGGGAAGGGGGCGGACTAATGAAAAACTGTTTTTT.

The CDR3 loop is CASGARQRAFF. The CDR3 region has the DNA TGTGCCAGCGGGGCTAGACAACGAGCTTTCTTT. V gene TRBV6-5 combines with J gene TRBJ1-1; possibly TRBD1 for D (5 bases). This CDR3 has 11 residues. Germline CDR1 is MNHEY and CDR2 is SVGAGI. The V and J ends lost 8 bases and 10 bases respectively, with 14 bases between them.

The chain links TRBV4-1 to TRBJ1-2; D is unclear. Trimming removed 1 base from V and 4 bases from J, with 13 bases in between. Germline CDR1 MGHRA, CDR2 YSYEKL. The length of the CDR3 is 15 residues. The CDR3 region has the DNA TGCGCCAGCAGCCAAGGTTATCTCGGTTTCTATGGCTACACCTTC. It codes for CASSQGYLGFYGYTF.

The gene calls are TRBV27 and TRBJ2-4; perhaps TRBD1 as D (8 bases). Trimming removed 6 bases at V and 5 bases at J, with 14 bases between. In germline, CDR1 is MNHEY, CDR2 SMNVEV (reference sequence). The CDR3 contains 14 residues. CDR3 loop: CASSFTGGENIQYF. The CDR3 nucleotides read TGTGCCAGCAGCTTCACAGGGGGGGAAAACATTCAGTACTTC.

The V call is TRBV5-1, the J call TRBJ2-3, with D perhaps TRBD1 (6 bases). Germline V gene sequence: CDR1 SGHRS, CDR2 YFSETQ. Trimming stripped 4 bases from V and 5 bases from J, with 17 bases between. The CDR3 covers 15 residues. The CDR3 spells CASSGGREGVDTQYF. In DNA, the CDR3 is TGCGCCAGCAGCGGAGGTAGAGAGGGGGTAGATACGCAGTATTTT. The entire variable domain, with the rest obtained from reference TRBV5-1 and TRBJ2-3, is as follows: KAGVTQTPRYLIKTRGQQVTLSCSPISGHRSVSWYQQTPGQGLQFLFEYFSETQRNKGNFPGRFSGRQFSNSRSEMNVSTLELGDSALYLCASSGGREGVDTQYFGPGTRLTVL.

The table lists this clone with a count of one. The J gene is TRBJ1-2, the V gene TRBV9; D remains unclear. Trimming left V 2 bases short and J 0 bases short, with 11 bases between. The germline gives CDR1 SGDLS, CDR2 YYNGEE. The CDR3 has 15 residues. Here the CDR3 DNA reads TGTGCCAGCAGCGTTCCCACGGACGCTAACTATGGCTACACCTTC. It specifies CASSVPTDANYGYTF.

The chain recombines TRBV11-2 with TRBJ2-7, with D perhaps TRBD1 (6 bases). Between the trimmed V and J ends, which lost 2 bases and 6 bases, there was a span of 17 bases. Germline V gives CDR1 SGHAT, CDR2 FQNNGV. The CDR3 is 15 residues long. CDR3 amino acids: CASSLRTVGFGEQYF. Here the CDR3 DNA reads TGTGCCAGCAGCTTAAGGACAGTGGGCTTTGGCGAGCAGTACTTC.

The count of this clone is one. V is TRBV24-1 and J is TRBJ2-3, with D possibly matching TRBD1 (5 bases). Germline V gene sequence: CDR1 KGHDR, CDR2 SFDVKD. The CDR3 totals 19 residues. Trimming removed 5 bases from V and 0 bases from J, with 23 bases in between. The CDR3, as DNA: TGTGCCACCAGTGTTGGCTATCATCCTCAGGGATTTAGCACAGATACGCAGTATTTT. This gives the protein CATSVGYHPQGFSTDTQYF.

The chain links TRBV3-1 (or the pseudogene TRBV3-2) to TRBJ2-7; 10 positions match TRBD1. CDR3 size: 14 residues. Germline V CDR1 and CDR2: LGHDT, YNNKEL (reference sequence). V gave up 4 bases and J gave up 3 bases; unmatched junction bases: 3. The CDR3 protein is CASSRRTGGYEQYV. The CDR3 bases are TGTGCCAGCAGCCGCCGGACAGGGGGCTACGAGCAGTACGTC.

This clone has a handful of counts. CDR3 residues: CASSYSGLAGVYNEQFF. DNA of the CDR3: TGTGCCAGCAGTTACTCGGGGCTAGCGGGAGTGTACAATGAGCAGTTCTTC. The V call is TRBV6-2 or TRBV6-3, the J call TRBJ2-1; TRBD2 matches 10 bases. With 0 bases clipped from V and 4 bases from J, the junction kept 6 bases outside the gene matches. The germline gives CDR1 MNHEY, CDR2 SVGEGT. The CDR3 extends over 17 amino acids.

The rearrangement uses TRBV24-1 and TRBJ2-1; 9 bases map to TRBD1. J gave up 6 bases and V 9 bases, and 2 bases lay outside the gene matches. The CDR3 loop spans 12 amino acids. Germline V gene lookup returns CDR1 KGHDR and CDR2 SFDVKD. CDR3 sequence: CATDRGGNEQFF. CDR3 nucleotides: TGTGCCACCGACAGGGGGGGCAATGAGCAGTTCTTC.

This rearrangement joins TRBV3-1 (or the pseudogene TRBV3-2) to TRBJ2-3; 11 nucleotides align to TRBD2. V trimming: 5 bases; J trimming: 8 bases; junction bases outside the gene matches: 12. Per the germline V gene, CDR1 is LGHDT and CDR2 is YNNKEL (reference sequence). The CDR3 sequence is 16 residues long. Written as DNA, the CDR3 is TGTGCCAGCAGCACCCGACTACTAGCGGGGGACGGTACGCAGTATTTT. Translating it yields CASSTRLLAGDGTQYF.

The CDR3 DNA reads as TGTGCCAGCAGCTCCGGGACTCCCAGGGATGAGCAGTTCTTC. Translating gives CASSSGTPRDEQFF. The chain joins TRBV7-3 to TRBJ2-1, with a possible D match to TRBD2 (6 bases). The CDR3 extends over 14 amino acids. Germline V lookup: CDR1 SGHTA, CDR2 FQGTGA. V was cut by 4 bases and J by 8 bases, with 15 bases left in between. The variable domain in full, with the rest retrieved from reference TRBV7-3 and TRBJ2-1, is GAGVSQTPSNKVTEKGKYVELRCDPISGHTALYWYRQSLGQGPEFLIYFQGTGAADDSGLPNDRFFAVRPEGSVSTLKIQRTERGDSAVYLCASSSGTPRDEQFFGPGTRLTVL.

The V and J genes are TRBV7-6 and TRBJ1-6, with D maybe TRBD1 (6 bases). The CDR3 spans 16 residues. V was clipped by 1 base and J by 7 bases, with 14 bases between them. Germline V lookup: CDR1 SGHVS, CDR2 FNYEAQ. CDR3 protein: CASSLGSTGSNSPLHF. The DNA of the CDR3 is TGTGCCAGCAGCTTAGGATCAACAGGGTCAAATTCACCCCTCCACTTT.

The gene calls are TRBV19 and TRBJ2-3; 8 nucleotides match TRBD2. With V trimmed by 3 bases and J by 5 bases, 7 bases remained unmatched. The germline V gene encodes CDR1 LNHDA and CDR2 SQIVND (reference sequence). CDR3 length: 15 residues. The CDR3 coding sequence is TGTGCCAGTAGTATCGGGAGCGGGGGAAGAGATACGCAGTATTTT. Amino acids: CASSIGSGGRDTQYF.